These 15 T cell receptor beta chains share one sample of origin, sequenced in a study of CD4 T cells in relation to SARS-CoV-2 and coronaviruses. CD4+ T cells from unexposed donors were obtained before the COVID-19 pandemic (2011-2018). CD4+ T cells were isolated from the cells after more than nine days of culture. Their target antigens are unknown. TCRdb's copy holds only in-frame clones and misses some; the assay was immunoSEQ multiplex PCR. The table has under 20,000 clones, roughly 78% seen once. The sample was CD4+ T cells from PBMCs, cultured in vitro. These receptors came from a human donor in good health.

The J gene is TRBJ2-5, the V gene TRBV18; a weak D match, TRBD2 (6 bases). Per germline, CDR1 KGHSH and CDR2 LQKENI. Trimming shortened V by 5 bases and J by 5 bases, and 9 bases separated the two germline ends. This CDR3 contains 12 residues. CDR3 nucleotides: TGTGCCAGCTCAACGGGGGTGGAGACCCAGTACTTC. This codes for CASSTGVETQYF.

This clone was seen only once. The rearrangement uses TRBV27 and TRBJ2-7; 9 bases agree with TRBD1. Germline CDR1 is MNHEY and CDR2 is SMNVEV (reference sequence). The ends lost 2 bases at V and 6 bases at J; junction bases unmatched: 11. The CDR3 has 16 residues. CDR3 in DNA: TGTGCCAGCAGTTTAATCCGCCCGGGACAGGGAGGCGAGCAGTACTTC. This sequence encodes CASSLIRPGQGGEQYF.

In DNA form, the CDR3 reads TGTGCCAGCAGTTACGGGGCAGGGAATCAGCCCCAGCATTTT. Amino acids: CASSYGAGNQPQHF. The V gene is TRBV6-2 or TRBV6-3, the J gene TRBJ1-5; D is perhaps TRBD1 (5 bases). CDR1 and CDR2 (germline): MNHEY, SVGEGT. V gave up 2 bases and J gave up 4 bases, with 9 bases separating them. The CDR3 contains 14 residues.

J is TRBJ2-1 and V is TRBV14; D ambiguous. The CDR3 consists of 14 residues. Trimming took 4 bases from V and 4 from J, leaving 11 bases between them. From germline, CDR1 is SGHDN and CDR2 FVKESK. Here the CDR3 DNA reads TGTGCCAGCAGCCTCCTGCAGGCTTACAATGAGCAGTTCTTC. Translation gives CASSLLQAYNEQFF.

V gene TRBV5-1 combines with J gene TRBJ2-7, with 7 bases matching TRBD1. The CDR3 covers 15 residues. Germline CDR1 reads SGHRS; CDR2 reads YFSETQ. V was pared by 4 bases and J by 1 base, with 8 bases of the junction left unmatched. The chain's CDR3 is CASSPNWDRSYEQYF. The CDR3 nucleotides read TGCGCCAGCAGCCCAAACTGGGACAGATCCTACGAGCAGTACTTC.

The chain combines TRBV12-3 or TRBV12-4 with TRBJ2-3; D not resolved. V lost 3 bases and J lost 6, with 4 bases in between. This CDR3 contains 11 residues. CDR3 nucleotide sequence: TGTGCCAGCAGTTTTAGTGATACGCAGTATTTT. It yields the protein CASSFSDTQYF.

The V call is TRBV5-1, the J call TRBJ2-5; TRBD2 is a possible D gene (6 bases). The V end was cut by 0 bases, the J end by 5 bases, with 11 bases between. Germline V gives CDR1 SGHRS, CDR2 YFSETQ. The CDR3 totals 14 residues. In DNA form, the CDR3 reads TGCGCCAGCAGCTTGGTAGGAGGGCAGGAGACCCAGTACTTC. Protein: CASSLVGGQETQYF.

This sequence joins TRBV5-4 and TRBJ2-1, with 7 bases matching TRBD1. Looked up from germline, CDR1 is SGHNT and CDR2 is YYREEE (reference sequence). The CDR3 sequence is 14 residues long. The V and J ends lost 6 bases and 3 bases, in that order; junction bases with no gene match: 6. The CDR3 DNA reads TGTGCCAGCAACCCGGGACAGAACTACAATGAGCAGTTCTTC. Its translation is CASNPGQNYNEQFF.

The chain uses TRBV5-1 and TRBJ1-2; D possibly corresponds to TRBD1 (6 bases). V shed 4 bases and J shed 5 bases, with 18 bases lying between them. CDR1 SGHRS and CDR2 YFSETQ come from the germline V gene. The CDR3 runs to 15 residues. CDR3 DNA: TGCGCCAGCAGCCTCTCCTCCGGGGGGGCTTATGGCTACACCTTC. Its translation is CASSLSSGGAYGYTF.

This chain uses TRBV24-1 with TRBJ2-1, with D perhaps matching TRBD1 (6 bases). The CDR3 totals 12 residues. Looked up from germline, CDR1 is KGHDR and CDR2 is SFDVKD. V was clipped by 3 bases and J by 11 bases, with 10 bases between them. The CDR3 protein is CATSDRTVQQFF. The CDR3 coding sequence is TGTGCCACCAGTGATCGGACAGTACAGCAGTTCTTC.

This clone was observed a few times. V usage is TRBV10-2 and J usage is TRBJ2-1; no clear D gene. Germline V gene lookup returns CDR1 WSHSY and CDR2 SAAADI. V lost 5 bases to trimming and J lost 9 bases, with 8 bases between them. The CDR3 is 11 residues long. The CDR3 DNA is TGCGCCAGCAGTCATTCGATTGAGCAGTTCTTC. Residues: CASSHSIEQFF.

The CDR3 DNA reads TGTGCCAGCAGCTTAGGGGGACAGGGTAACACTGAAGCTTTCTTT. Translated: CASSLGGQGNTEAFF. V is TRBV11-2 and J is TRBJ1-1, with TRBD1 identical over 9 bases. V gave up 1 base and J gave up 2 bases; unmatched junction bases: 2. The CDR3 has 15 amino acids. The V gene's germline CDR1 is SGHAT and CDR2 FQNNGV.

The chain combines TRBV6-2 or TRBV6-3 with TRBJ2-2; perhaps TRBD2 as D (6 bases). The CDR3 length is 15 residues. Germline assignment: CDR1 MNHEY and CDR2 SVGEGT. V gave up 0 bases and J gave up 6 bases, with 11 bases separating them. CDR3 sequence (DNA): TGTGCCAGCAGTTACTCTAGGGGAGGCGCCGGGGAGCTGTTTTTT. Its protein product is CASSYSRGGAGELFF.

This clone was picked up one time. This chain joins TRBV11-3 and TRBJ2-1; the D is unclear. CDR1 and CDR2 from the germline V gene are SGHNT and YENEEA. Trimming pared 1 base from V and 10 bases from J, leaving 8 bases between. This CDR3 has 12 amino acids. The chain's CDR3 is CASSLVANEQFF. In DNA form, the CDR3 reads TGTGCCAGCAGCTTAGTGGCTAACGAGCAGTTCTTC. The complete variable domain, with remaining parts taken from reference TRBV11-3 and TRBJ2-1, reads EAGVVQSPRYKIIEKKQPVAFWCNPISGHNTLYWYLQNLGQGPELLIRYENEEAVDDSQLPKDRFSAERLKGVDSTLKIQPAELGDSAVYLCASSLVANEQFFGPGTRLTVL.

CDR3 sequence reads: CASSLGQGRHNEQFF. CDR3 DNA: TGTGCCAGCAGCTTAGGACAGGGGCGCCACAATGAGCAGTTCTTC. This chain links TRBV7-9 with TRBJ2-1; 8 bases fit TRBD1. J was trimmed by 5 bases and V by 1 base; bases with no gene match: 4. This CDR3 region has 15 residues. CDR1 is SEHNR and CDR2 is FQNEAQ in the germline V gene (reference sequence). Full variable domain (rest looked up from reference TRBV7-9 and TRBJ2-1): DTGVSQNPRHKITKRGQNVTFRCDPISEHNRLYWYRQTLGQGPEFLTYFQNEAQLEKSRLLSDRFSAERPKGSFSTLEIQRTEQGDSAMYLCASSLGQGRHNEQFFGPGTRLTVL.